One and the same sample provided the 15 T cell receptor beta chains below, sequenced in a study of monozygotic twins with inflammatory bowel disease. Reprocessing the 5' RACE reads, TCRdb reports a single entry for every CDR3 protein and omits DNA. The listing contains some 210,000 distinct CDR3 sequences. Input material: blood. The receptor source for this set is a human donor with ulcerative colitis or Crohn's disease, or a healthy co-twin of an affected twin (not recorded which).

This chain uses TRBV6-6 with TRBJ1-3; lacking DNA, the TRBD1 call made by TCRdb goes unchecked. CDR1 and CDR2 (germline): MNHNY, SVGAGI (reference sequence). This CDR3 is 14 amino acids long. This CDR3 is CASSPQETGGTIYF.

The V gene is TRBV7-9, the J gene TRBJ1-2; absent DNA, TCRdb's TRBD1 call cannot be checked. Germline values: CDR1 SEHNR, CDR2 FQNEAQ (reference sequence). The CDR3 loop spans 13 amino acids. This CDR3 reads CASRGGDDYGYTF.

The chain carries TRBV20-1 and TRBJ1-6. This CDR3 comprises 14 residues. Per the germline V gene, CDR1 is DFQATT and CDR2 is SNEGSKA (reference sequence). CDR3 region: CSAPLEESVGALHF.

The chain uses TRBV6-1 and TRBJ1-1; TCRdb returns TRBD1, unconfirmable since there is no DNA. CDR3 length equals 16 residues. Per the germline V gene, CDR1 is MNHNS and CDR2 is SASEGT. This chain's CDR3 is CASRSRTGTPNTEAFF.

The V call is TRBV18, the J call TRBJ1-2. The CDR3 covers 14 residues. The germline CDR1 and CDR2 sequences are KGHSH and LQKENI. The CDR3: CASSPEGIIYGYTF.

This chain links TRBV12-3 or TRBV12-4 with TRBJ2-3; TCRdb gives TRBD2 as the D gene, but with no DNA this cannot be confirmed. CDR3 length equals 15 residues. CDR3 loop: CASRPSGTSTDTQYF.

CDR3 sequence: CASSQDDTSVPLYNEQFF. The gene calls are TRBV3-1 and TRBJ2-1. There are 18 residues in the CDR3. Germline V gene sequence: CDR1 LGHDT, CDR2 YNNKEL (reference sequence).

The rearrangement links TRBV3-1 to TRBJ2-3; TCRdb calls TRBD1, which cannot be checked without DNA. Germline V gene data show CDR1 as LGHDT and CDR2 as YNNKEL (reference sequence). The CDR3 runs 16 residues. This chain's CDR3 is CASSRPQTGLTDTQYF.

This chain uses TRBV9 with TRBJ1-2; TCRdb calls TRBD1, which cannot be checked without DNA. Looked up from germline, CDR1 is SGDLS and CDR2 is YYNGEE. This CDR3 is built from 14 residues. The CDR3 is CASSTATGGYGYTF.

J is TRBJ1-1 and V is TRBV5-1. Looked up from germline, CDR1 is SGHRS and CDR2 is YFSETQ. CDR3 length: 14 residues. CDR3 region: CASSLIDLNTEAFF.

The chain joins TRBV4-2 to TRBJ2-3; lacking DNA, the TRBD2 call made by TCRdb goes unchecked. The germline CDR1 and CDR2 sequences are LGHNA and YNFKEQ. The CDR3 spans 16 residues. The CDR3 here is CASSQVLGSPTDTQYF.

CDR3 residues: CASSSTMNTQYF. The V call is TRBV6-5, the J call TRBJ2-3. Looked up from germline, CDR1 is MNHEY and CDR2 is SVGAGI. This CDR3 spans 12 amino acids.

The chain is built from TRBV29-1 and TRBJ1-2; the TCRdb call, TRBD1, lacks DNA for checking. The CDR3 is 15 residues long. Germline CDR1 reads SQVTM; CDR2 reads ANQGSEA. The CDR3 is CSVEDLGGANYGYTF.

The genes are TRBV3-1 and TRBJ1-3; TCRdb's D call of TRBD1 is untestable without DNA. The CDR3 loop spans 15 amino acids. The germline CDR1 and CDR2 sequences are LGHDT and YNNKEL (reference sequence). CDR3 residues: CASSQGSGMGNTIYF. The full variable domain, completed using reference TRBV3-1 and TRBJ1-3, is DTAVSQTPKYLVTQMGNDKSIKCEQNLGHDTMYWYKQDSKKFLKIMFSYNNKELIINETVPNRFSPKSPDKAHLNLHINSLELGDSAVYFCASSQGSGMGNTIYFGEGSWLTVV.

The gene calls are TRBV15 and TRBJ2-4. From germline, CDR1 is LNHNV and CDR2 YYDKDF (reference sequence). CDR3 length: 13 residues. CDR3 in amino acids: CATSRDAKNIQYF.